A single sample gave rise to the 12 T cell receptor beta chains below, sequenced in a study of shared clonotypes between healthy human individuals. Only CD45RO-negative cells positively selected for CCR7 counted as naive CD8 cells, so terminally differentiated effector memory CD45RA+ cells were excluded. Method: immunoSEQ multiplex PCR; TCRdb's copy keeps in-frame clones and lacks some. The sample lists approximately 2,200,000 clones; roughly 91% were seen once. What was sequenced was naive CD8+ T cells from PBMCs. All receptors derive from a man younger than 35 in good health. Some clones in this sample may be carry-over from other donors' samples.

This clone has a single count. Additional DNA sequences in this sample encode the identical CDR3. The chain is built from TRBV28 and TRBJ2-1; D unresolved. The CDR3 contains 10 residues. Trimming shortened V by 6 bases and J by 5 bases, and 2 bases separated the two germline ends. From germline, CDR1 is MDHEN and CDR2 SYDVKM. The CDR3 protein is CASSNNEQFF. The CDR3 DNA reads TGTGCCAGCAGCAACAATGAGCAGTTCTTC.

The V call is TRBV11-2, the J call TRBJ1-1, with D perhaps matching TRBD1 (6 bases). The germline V and J ends were trimmed by 5 bases and 3 bases, with 10 bases remaining between them. The CDR3 spans 13 residues. The germline gives CDR1 SGHAT, CDR2 FQNNGV. The chain's CDR3 is CASSLRGHTEAFF. In nucleotides, the CDR3 is TGTGCCAGCAGCCTCAGGGGCCACACTGAAGCTTTCTTT.

V gene TRBV13 combines with J gene TRBJ2-7; 7 bases are a match to TRBD1. CDR3 length equals 12 residues. Germline trimming cut 8 bases from V and 0 bases from J; bases unmatched to any gene: 1. Germline V gene lookup returns CDR1 PRHDT and CDR2 FYEKMQ (reference sequence). CDR3 loop: CASRQGSYEQYF. Written as DNA, the CDR3 is TGTGCCAGCCGACAGGGCTCCTACGAGCAGTACTTC. Full variable domain (rest looked up from reference TRBV13 and TRBJ2-7): AAGVIQSPRHLIKEKRETATLKCYPIPRHDTVYWYQQGPGQDPQFLISFYEKMQSDKGSIPDRFSAQQFSDYHSELNMSSLELGDSALYFCASRQGSYEQYFGPGTRLTVT.

This clone has just one count. The sample holds other DNA sequences that translate to the same CDR3. V gene TRBV27 combines with J gene TRBJ2-1; the D gene is possibly TRBD2 (5 bases). V lost 3 bases to trimming and J lost 6 bases, with 9 bases between them. The CDR3 length is 13 residues. Germline V lookup: CDR1 MNHEY, CDR2 SMNVEV (reference sequence). The DNA of the CDR3 is TGTGCCAGCAGTTTTTATCGGGGCAATGAGCAGTTCTTC. This translates into CASSFYRGNEQFF.

This CDR3 is CASSLGPGGYSNQPQHF. In nucleotides, the CDR3 is TGTGCCAGCAGCTTAGGTCCAGGGGGCTATAGCAATCAGCCCCAGCATTTT. The chain joins TRBV7-9 to TRBJ1-5; 8 nucleotides line up with TRBD1. Germline V gives CDR1 SEHNR, CDR2 FQNEAQ (reference sequence). This CDR3 contains 17 residues. Trimming removed 1 base from V and 0 bases from J; junction bases left unmatched: 5.

The J gene is TRBJ2-4, the V gene TRBV5-4; a possible D gene is TRBD2 (6 bases). Germline lookup yields CDR1 SGHNT and CDR2 YYREEE (reference sequence). Between the trimmed V and J ends, which lost 3 bases and 5 bases, there was a span of 6 bases. This CDR3 is built from 12 residues. CDR3 amino acids: CASSSGENIQYF. The DNA for the CDR3 is TGTGCCAGCAGCTCGGGAGAAAACATTCAGTACTTC.

V gene TRBV11-2 combines with J gene TRBJ1-2, with a weak D call TRBD1 (5 bases). Germline V lookup: CDR1 SGHAT, CDR2 FQNNGV. V was clipped by 2 bases and J by 4 bases, with 11 bases between them. The CDR3 length is 14 residues. CDR3: CASSLIQGTYGYTF. In DNA form, the CDR3 reads TGTGCCAGCAGCTTAATTCAGGGAACCTATGGCTACACCTTC.

The chain couples TRBV11-2 to TRBJ2-3; 10 nucleotides line up with TRBD2. Germline-derived CDR1 and CDR2 are SGHAT and FQNNGV. The length of the CDR3 is 18 residues. V was clipped by 5 bases and J by 2 bases; unmatched bases: 13. The CDR3, as DNA: TGTGCCAGCAGCACCGGGACCGAAGGACTAGCGGTCACAGATACGCAGTATTTT. Protein product: CASSTGTEGLAVTDTQYF.

This clone was detected once. The CDR3 protein is CASSTRQWNTGELFF. Written as DNA, the CDR3 is TGTGCCAGCAGCACCCGACAGTGGAACACCGGGGAGCTGTTTTTT. This chain uses TRBV13 with TRBJ2-2; D perhaps matches TRBD1 (5 bases). The CDR3 has 15 residues. Germline V CDR1 and CDR2: PRHDT, FYEKMQ (reference sequence). V gave up 5 bases and J gave up 1 base, with 11 bases separating them.

The chain carries TRBV7-9 and TRBJ2-2, with D tentatively TRBD2 (6 bases). Trimming took 1 base from V and 4 from J, leaving 10 bases between them. The CDR3 extends over 15 amino acids. Germline loops: CDR1 SEHNR, CDR2 FQNEAQ (reference sequence). In DNA, the CDR3 is TGTGCCAGCAGCTTAGTTCTCGGGGGCACCGGGGAGCTGTTTTTT. Translation gives CASSLVLGGTGELFF.

This sequence joins TRBV27 and TRBJ2-1; 13 bases agree with TRBD2. In germline, CDR1 is MNHEY, CDR2 SMNVEV (reference sequence). There are 16 residues in the CDR3. J gave up 11 bases and V 1 base, and 8 bases lay outside the gene matches. The CDR3 bases are TGTGCCAGCAGTTTATTAGGACTAGCGGGAGACGGTAAGCAGTTCTTC. This translates into CASSLLGLAGDGKQFF.

The rearrangement links TRBV18 to TRBJ2-7; D remains ambiguous. The CDR3 contains 18 residues. The germline gives CDR1 KGHSH, CDR2 LQKENI. V lost 4 bases, J lost 2 bases, and 24 bases lay in between. The CDR3 DNA sequence: TGTGCCAGCTCACGACGTATGTGGCGACGGATATGGGCCTACGAGCAGTACTTC. Amino acids: CASSRRMWRRIWAYEQYF.